This T cell receptor (beta chain) was identified during a study of blood T cell repertoires in COVID-19. Study-wide background: T cells, B-cell-depleted T cells, or PBMCs provided the cDNA or gDNA that served as material.

The protocol was immunoSEQ multiplex PCR, while the TCRdb copy is restricted to in-frame clones and leaves out a portion. Of around 92,000 clones listed, 74% are singletons. The CDR3 totals 13 residues. The germline gives CDR1 SGDLS, CDR2 YYNGEE. V lost 4 bases, J lost 4 bases, and 4 bases stayed unmatched. The clonotype comes from a man aged 70 or older with COVID-19, enrolled during active disease. Specimen: peripheral blood. The V call is TRBV9, the J call TRBJ1-1; the match to TRBD1 covers 7 bases. CDR3 residues: CASSRDSPTEAFF. The DNA for the CDR3 is TGTGCCAGCAGCCGGGACAGTCCCACTGAAGCTTTCTTT.